These 21 T cell receptor beta chains were all obtained from the same sample, sequenced in a study of T cells after somatic rescue of genetic block. Produced via immunoSEQ multiplex PCR; TCRdb's table is partial and in-frame only. The table lists some 90,000 clones, 90% of them singletons. The sample taken for sequencing was peripheral blood mononuclear cells (PBMCs). The receptors stem from a woman aged 18 to 35.

The gene calls are TRBV27 and TRBJ2-4; D is unclear. Germline CDR1 and CDR2: MNHEY and SMNVEV (reference sequence). This CDR3 spans 15 amino acids. V shed 2 bases and J shed 0 bases, with 8 bases lying between them. The CDR3 protein is CASSLRLVAKNIQYF. The CDR3, as DNA: TGTGCCAGCAGTTTACGCCTCGTAGCCAAAAACATTCAGTACTTC.

The V call is TRBV11-3, the J call TRBJ2-7, with no clear D. This CDR3 has 12 amino acids. Germline V gene data show CDR1 as SGHNT and CDR2 as YENEEA. V was trimmed by 0 bases and J by 3 bases, leaving 3 bases between them. The CDR3 DNA is TGTGCCAGCAGCTTAGAGGGCTACGAGCAGTACTTC. It is translated as CASSLEGYEQYF.

The chain combines TRBV10-3 with TRBJ1-1; tentatively, D is TRBD1 (6 bases). Deletions cut 9 bases from V and 1 base from J, with 15 bases between. From germline, CDR1 is ENHRY and CDR2 SYGVKD. There are 14 residues in the CDR3. This chain's CDR3 is CAIASRQANTEAFF. The CDR3 DNA follows: TGTGCCATAGCGAGTCGACAGGCGAACACTGAAGCTTTCTTT.

The J gene is TRBJ2-7, the V gene TRBV5-4; D gene unclear. Germline CDR1 reads SGHNT; CDR2 reads YYREEE (reference sequence). V was shortened by 0 bases and J by 4 bases, with 17 bases between the two germline ends. This CDR3 has 16 amino acids. The CDR3 bases are TGTGCCAGCAGCTTGGGGGTACACCCTGGGCGTTACGAGCAGTACTTC. This gives the protein CASSLGVHPGRYEQYF.

The chain has TRBV12-5 and TRBJ1-1; TRBD1 agrees at 7 bases. The CDR3 length is 16 residues. With V trimmed by 2 bases and J by 5 bases, 11 bases remained unmatched. Germline CDR1 is LGHNT and CDR2 is FRNRAP. The CDR3 protein is CASGLWEGASWTEAFF. CDR3 nucleotide sequence: TGTGCTAGTGGTTTGTGGGAGGGGGCCTCCTGGACTGAAGCTTTCTTT.

The chain has TRBV6-5 and TRBJ1-2; D perhaps matches TRBD1 (6 bases). The CDR3 has 14 amino acids. The germline CDR1 and CDR2 sequences are MNHEY and SVGAGI. V lost 5 bases and J 7 bases, leaving 17 bases between the germline ends. The CDR3 DNA follows: TGTGCCAGCAGTACCGGGACACCGGCGCCTGGCTACACCTTC. This sequence encodes CASSTGTPAPGYTF.

The chain couples TRBV5-1 to TRBJ2-6, with D uncertain. Germline CDR1 SGHRS, CDR2 YFSETQ. Trimming removed 4 bases at V and 1 base at J, with 9 bases between. The CDR3 has 15 residues. DNA of the CDR3: TGCGCCAGCAGCCTCAGCAGTTCTGGGGCCAACGTCCTGACTTTC. Translating it yields CASSLSSSGANVLTF.

The J gene is TRBJ1-2, the V gene TRBV28; D gene uncertain. The CDR3 sequence is 13 residues long. Germline V gives CDR1 MDHEN, CDR2 SYDVKM. V lost 6 bases to trimming and J lost 2 bases, with 10 bases between them. The DNA for the CDR3 is TGTGCCAGCAGAAACCGGGGAAACTATGGCTACACCTTC. Amino acid sequence: CASRNRGNYGYTF.

The rearrangement joins TRBV9 to TRBJ2-6; D is ambiguous. Germline CDR1 SGDLS, CDR2 YYNGEE. V shed 1 base and J shed 3 bases, with 2 bases lying between them. The CDR3 is 13 residues long. CDR3 nucleotide sequence: TGTGCCAGCAGCGTAAGTGGGGCCAACGTCCTGACTTTC. This sequence encodes CASSVSGANVLTF.

The chain links TRBV5-1 to TRBJ1-4; D not certain. Germline V gene data show CDR1 as SGHRS and CDR2 as YFSETQ. The CDR3 runs to 13 residues. Trimming shortened V by 2 bases and J by 0 bases, and 2 bases separated the two germline ends. CDR3 DNA sequence: TGCGCCAGCAGCTTTGCAACTAATGAAAAACTGTTTTTT. It specifies CASSFATNEKLFF.

The chain employs TRBV29-1 and TRBJ2-5; a weak D match, TRBD1 (6 bases). CDR1 is SQVTM and CDR2 is ANQGSEA in the germline V gene. CDR3 length: 16 residues. The V end was cut by 1 base, the J end by 0 bases, with 15 bases between. The DNA for the CDR3 is TGCAGCGTTGAAGGGGGGCAGGTCGAGTACCAAGAGACCCAGTACTTC. Amino acid sequence: CSVEGGQVEYQETQYF.

About this clone itself: A junction end diverges from the germline sequence, so it may reflect a read error. V gene TRBV7-2 combines with J gene TRBJ1-1, with a possible D match to TRBD1 (6 bases). This CDR3 spans 15 amino acids. Per the germline V gene, CDR1 is SGHTA and CDR2 is FQGNSA. The CDR3 reads CASSLAGGADTEAFF. CDR3 sequence (DNA): TGTGCCAGCAGCCTAGCCGGGGGCGCGGACACTGAAGCTTTCTTT.

This chain links TRBV19 with TRBJ1-5; D remains unclear. This CDR3 has 12 residues. V was clipped by 5 bases and J by 4 bases, with 6 bases between them. The germline V gene encodes CDR1 LNHDA and CDR2 SQIVND (reference sequence). The CDR3 is CASSHRNQPQHF. The DNA for the CDR3 is TGTGCCAGTAGTCATAGAAATCAGCCCCAGCATTTT.

This clone occurred once. The J gene is TRBJ2-7, the V gene TRBV19; TRBD1 aligns across 7 bases. The junction had 12 bases not matched to a gene; V was cut back by 8 bases and J by 2 bases. CDR1 is LNHDA and CDR2 is SQIVND in the germline V gene (reference sequence). The CDR3 contains 15 residues. CDR3 bases: TGTGCCAGTTCAATAGGGGACAGACAGCCCTACGAGCAGTACTTC. Protein: CASSIGDRQPYEQYF.

This clone was recorded a few times. V usage is TRBV27 and J usage is TRBJ1-1, with D hard to call. The CDR3 spans 14 residues. CDR1 and CDR2 (germline): MNHEY, SMNVEV (reference sequence). V dropped 4 bases and J dropped 0 bases, with 9 bases sitting between them. CDR3 in DNA: TGTGCCAGCAGTTCCCGGACTCTGAACACTGAAGCTTTCTTT. Translation gives CASSSRTLNTEAFF.

J is TRBJ1-2 and V is TRBV29-1; 9 nucleotides line up with TRBD1. Per the germline V gene, CDR1 is SQVTM and CDR2 is ANQGSEA. V lost 7 bases to trimming and J lost 6 bases; unmatched junction nucleotides: 18. The CDR3 runs to 16 residues. In DNA, the CDR3 is TGCAGCGCCCCAACCGGGACAGGGAGGGGACTGCATGGCTACACCTTC. It is translated as CSAPTGTGRGLHGYTF.

This clone has only a few counts. The rearrangement links TRBV5-1 to TRBJ2-3; D is perhaps TRBD1 or TRBD2 (5 bases each). This CDR3 has 18 amino acids. Trimming pared 0 bases from V and 1 base from J, leaving 18 bases between. Germline-derived CDR1 and CDR2 are SGHRS and YFSETQ. CDR3 amino acids: CASSLGDRSSLGTDTQYF. The CDR3 DNA sequence: TGCGCCAGCAGCTTGGGGGACCGTAGCAGTCTGGGCACAGATACGCAGTATTTT.

The chain has TRBV6-1 and TRBJ1-6; unclear D gene. Germline CDR1 MNHNS, CDR2 SASEGT. V was clipped by 0 bases and J by 0 bases, with 12 bases between them. The CDR3 spans 18 residues. DNA of the CDR3: TGTGCCAGCAGTGAAGCGTGGCCTGGGAGCTCCTATAATTCACCCCTCCACTTT. It specifies CASSEAWPGSSYNSPLHF.

V is TRBV27 and J is TRBJ1-1; D perhaps matches TRBD1 (6 bases). The V and J ends lost 2 bases and 11 bases respectively, with 15 bases between them. The CDR3 runs 13 residues. Germline V gene sequence: CDR1 MNHEY, CDR2 SMNVEV (reference sequence). The CDR3 nucleotides are TGTGCCAGCAGTTTAGTGGTACGGGGGGCGGCTTTCTTT. This gives the protein CASSLVVRGAAFF.

The genes are TRBV21-1 and TRBJ1-2; the listed D gene, TRBD1, was not tested against the DNA. TRBV21-1 is a listed pseudogene. The CDR3 length is 16 residues. Here the CDR3 reads CASSNRGRGPLGGYTF. DNA for the CDR3: TGTGCCAGCAGCAATCGGGGCAGGGGGCCCTTAGGTGGCTACACCTTC.

V is TRBV28 and J is TRBJ2-3; TRBD1 matches at 10 bases. In germline, CDR1 is MDHEN, CDR2 SYDVKM. The CDR3 extends over 15 amino acids. The junction had 7 bases not matched to a gene; V was cut back by 5 bases and J by 5 bases. The CDR3 sequence: CASSRQGALGDTQYF. CDR3 bases: TGTGCCAGCAGTCGACAGGGGGCGCTGGGAGATACGCAGTATTTT.